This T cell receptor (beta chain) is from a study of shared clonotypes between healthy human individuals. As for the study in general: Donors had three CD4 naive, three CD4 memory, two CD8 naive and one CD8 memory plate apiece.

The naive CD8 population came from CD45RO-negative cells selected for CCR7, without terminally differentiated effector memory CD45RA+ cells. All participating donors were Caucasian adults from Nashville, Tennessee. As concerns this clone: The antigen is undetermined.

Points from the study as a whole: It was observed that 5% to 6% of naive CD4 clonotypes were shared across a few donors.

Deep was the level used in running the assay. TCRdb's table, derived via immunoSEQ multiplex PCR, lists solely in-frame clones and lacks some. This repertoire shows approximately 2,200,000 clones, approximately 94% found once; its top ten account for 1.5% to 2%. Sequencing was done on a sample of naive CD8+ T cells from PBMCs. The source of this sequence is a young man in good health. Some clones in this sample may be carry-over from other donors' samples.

The CDR3 coding sequence is TGTGCCACCAGCAGAGTTGCCGGACAGGGGGCCTGGGAAGAGCAGTTCTTC. Its translation: CATSRVAGQGAWEEQFF. The chain recombines TRBV15 with TRBJ2-1, with 11 bases aligning to TRBD1. CDR1 is LNHNV, CDR2 YYDKDF, per germline (reference sequence). The CDR3 is 17 amino acids. Trimming at V came to 1 base and at J to 10 bases, leaving 12 bases not matched to a gene. The full variable domain, its missing parts supplied by reference TRBV15 and TRBJ2-1, is DAMVIQNPRYQVTQFGKPVTLSCSQTLNHNVMYWYQQKSSQAPKLLFHYYDKDFNNEADTPDNFQSRRPNTSFCFLDIRSPGLGDTAMYLCATSRVAGQGAWEEQFFGPGTRLTVL.